The entry below describes one T cell receptor (beta chain). The sample originates from a study of blood T cell repertoires in COVID-19. Looking at the study overall: The United States, Italy and Spain were the sources of the acute and convalescent COVID-19 samples.

This CDR3 contains 12 residues. CDR1 is LGHDT, CDR2 YNNKEL, per germline (reference sequence). The ends were cut back, 10 bases at V and 2 bases at J, with 9 bases in the middle. Generated by immunoSEQ multiplex PCR, the TCRdb table keeps only in-frame clones and is missing some. The data hold about 180,000 clones, with about four fifths observed a single time. The chain has TRBV3-1 (or the pseudogene TRBV3-2) and TRBJ1-3; unclear D gene. Sequencing was performed on peripheral blood. This receptor was identified in a woman between 70 and 85 years old with acute or convalescent COVID-19. CDR3 sequence: CATSPTGNTIYF. DNA for the CDR3: TGTGCCACCTCCCCTACTGGAAACACCATATATTTT.